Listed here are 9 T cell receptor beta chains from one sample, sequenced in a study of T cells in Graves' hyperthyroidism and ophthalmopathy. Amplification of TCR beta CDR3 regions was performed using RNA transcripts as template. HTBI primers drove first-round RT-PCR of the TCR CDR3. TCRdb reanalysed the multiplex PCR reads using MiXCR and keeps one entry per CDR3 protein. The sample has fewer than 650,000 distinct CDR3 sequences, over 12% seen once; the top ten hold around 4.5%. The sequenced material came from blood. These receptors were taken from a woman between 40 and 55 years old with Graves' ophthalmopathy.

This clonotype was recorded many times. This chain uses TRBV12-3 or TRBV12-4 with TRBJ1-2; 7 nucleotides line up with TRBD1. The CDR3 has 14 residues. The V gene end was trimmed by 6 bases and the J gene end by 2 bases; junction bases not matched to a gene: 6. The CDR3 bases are TGTGCCAGCAGCCGGGACAGAGTAAACTATGGCTACACCTTC. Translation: CASSRDRVNYGYTF.

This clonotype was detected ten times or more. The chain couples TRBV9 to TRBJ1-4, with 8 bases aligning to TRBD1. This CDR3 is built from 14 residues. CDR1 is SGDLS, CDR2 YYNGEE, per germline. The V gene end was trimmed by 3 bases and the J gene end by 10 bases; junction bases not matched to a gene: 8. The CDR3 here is CASSEEAGQAKLFF. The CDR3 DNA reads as TGTGCCAGCAGCGAGGAAGCGGGACAGGCAAAACTGTTTTTT. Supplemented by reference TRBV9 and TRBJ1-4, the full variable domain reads DSGVTQTPKHLITATGQRVTLRCSPRSGDLSVYWYQQSLDQGLQFLIQYYNGEERAKGNILERFSAQQFPDLHSELNLSSLELGDSALYFCASSEEAGQAKLFFGSGTQLSVL.

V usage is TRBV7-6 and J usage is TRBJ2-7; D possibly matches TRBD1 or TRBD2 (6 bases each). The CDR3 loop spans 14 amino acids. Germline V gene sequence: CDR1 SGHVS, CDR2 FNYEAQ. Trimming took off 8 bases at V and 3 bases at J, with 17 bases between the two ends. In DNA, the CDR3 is TGTGCCAGCTCTATGACGGGGGCGCGCTACGAGCAGTACTTC. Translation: CASSMTGARYEQYF.

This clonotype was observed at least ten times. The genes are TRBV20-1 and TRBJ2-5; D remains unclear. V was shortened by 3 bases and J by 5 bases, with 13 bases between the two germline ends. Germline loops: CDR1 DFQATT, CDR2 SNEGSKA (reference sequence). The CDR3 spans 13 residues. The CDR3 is CSASDGLGETQYF. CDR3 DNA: TGCAGTGCTAGCGATGGCCTCGGGGAGACCCAGTACTTC.

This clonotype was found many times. For the CDR3, the DNA is TGCGCCAGCAGCCTAACAGGGAATAGCAATCAGCCCCAGCATTTT. Its translation is CASSLTGNSNQPQHF. The V gene is TRBV5-1, the J gene TRBJ1-5; possible D gene TRBD1, 6 bases. V lost 4 bases and J 0 bases, leaving 11 bases between the germline ends. In germline, CDR1 is SGHRS, CDR2 YFSETQ. The CDR3 totals 15 residues.

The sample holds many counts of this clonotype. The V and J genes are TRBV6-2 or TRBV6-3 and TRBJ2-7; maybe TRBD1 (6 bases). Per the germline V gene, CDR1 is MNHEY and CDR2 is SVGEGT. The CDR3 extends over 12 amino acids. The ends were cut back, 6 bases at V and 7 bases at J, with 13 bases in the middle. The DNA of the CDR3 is TGTGCCAGCAGGGATCCCCAGGGGGAGCAGTACTTC. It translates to CASRDPQGEQYF.

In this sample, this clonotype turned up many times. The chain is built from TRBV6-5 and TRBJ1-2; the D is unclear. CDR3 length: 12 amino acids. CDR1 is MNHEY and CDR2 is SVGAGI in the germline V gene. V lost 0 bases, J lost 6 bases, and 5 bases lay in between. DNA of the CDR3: TGTGCCAGCAGTTACTCGGAGGATGGCTACACCTTC. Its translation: CASSYSEDGYTF.

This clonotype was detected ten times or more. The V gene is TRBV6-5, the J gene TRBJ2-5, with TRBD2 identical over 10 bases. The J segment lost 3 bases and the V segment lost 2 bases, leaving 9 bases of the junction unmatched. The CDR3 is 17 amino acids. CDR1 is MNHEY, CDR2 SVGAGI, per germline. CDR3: CASSYARLAGAKETQYF. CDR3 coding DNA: TGTGCCAGCAGTTACGCACGGCTAGCGGGGGCAAAAGAGACCCAGTACTTC.

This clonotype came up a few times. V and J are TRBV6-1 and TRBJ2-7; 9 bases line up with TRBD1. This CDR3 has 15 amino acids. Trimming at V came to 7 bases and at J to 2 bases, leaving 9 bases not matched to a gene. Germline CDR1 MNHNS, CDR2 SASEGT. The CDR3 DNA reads TGTGCCAGCACCCGAGGGACAGGGAAAACCTACGAGCAGTACTTC. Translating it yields CASTRGTGKTYEQYF.